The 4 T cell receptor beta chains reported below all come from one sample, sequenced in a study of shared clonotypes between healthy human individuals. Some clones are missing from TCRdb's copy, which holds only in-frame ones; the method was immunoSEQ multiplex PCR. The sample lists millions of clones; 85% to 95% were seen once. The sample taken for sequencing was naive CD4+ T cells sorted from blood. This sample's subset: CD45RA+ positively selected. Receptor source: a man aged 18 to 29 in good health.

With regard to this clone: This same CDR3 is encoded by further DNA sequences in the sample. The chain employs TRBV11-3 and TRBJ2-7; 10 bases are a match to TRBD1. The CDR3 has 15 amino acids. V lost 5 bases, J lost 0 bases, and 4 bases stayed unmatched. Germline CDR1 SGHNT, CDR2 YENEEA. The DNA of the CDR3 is TGTGCCAGCAGCCCGGGACAGGGGATCTCCTACGAGCAGTACTTC. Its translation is CASSPGQGISYEQYF. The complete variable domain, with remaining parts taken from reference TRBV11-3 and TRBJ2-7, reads EAGVVQSPRYKIIEKKQPVAFWCNPISGHNTLYWYLQNLGQGPELLIRYENEEAVDDSQLPKDRFSAERLKGVDSTLKIQPAELGDSAVYLCASSPGQGISYEQYFGPGTRLTVT.

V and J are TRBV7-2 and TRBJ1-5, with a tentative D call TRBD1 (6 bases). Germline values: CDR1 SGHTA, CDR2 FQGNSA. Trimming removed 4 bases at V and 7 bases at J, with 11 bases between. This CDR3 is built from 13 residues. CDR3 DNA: TGTGCCAGCAGCTCGCGGACAGAGCAGCCCCAGCATTTT. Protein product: CASSSRTEQPQHF. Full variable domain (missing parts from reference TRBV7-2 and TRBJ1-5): GAGVSQSPSNKVTEKGKDVELRCDPISGHTALYWYRQSLGQGLEFLIYFQGNSAPDKSGLPSDRFSAERTGGSVSTLTIQRTQQEDSAVYLCASSSRTEQPQHFGDGTRLSIL.

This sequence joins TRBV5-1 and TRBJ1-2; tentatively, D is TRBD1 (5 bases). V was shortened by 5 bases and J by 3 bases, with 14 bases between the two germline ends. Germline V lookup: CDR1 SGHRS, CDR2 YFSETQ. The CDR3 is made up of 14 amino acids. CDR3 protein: CASRPMTVDYGYTF. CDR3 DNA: TGCGCCAGCAGGCCAATGACAGTGGACTATGGCTACACCTTC.

CDR3 amino acids: CASSPLSGGYEQYF. The CDR3 bases are TGTGCCAGCTCACCACTGTCCGGGGGCTACGAGCAGTACTTC. The V gene is TRBV18, the J gene TRBJ2-7; possibly TRBD2 for D (6 bases). The V and J ends lost 1 base and 3 bases respectively, with 10 bases between them. In germline, CDR1 is KGHSH, CDR2 LQKENI. The CDR3 has 14 residues.